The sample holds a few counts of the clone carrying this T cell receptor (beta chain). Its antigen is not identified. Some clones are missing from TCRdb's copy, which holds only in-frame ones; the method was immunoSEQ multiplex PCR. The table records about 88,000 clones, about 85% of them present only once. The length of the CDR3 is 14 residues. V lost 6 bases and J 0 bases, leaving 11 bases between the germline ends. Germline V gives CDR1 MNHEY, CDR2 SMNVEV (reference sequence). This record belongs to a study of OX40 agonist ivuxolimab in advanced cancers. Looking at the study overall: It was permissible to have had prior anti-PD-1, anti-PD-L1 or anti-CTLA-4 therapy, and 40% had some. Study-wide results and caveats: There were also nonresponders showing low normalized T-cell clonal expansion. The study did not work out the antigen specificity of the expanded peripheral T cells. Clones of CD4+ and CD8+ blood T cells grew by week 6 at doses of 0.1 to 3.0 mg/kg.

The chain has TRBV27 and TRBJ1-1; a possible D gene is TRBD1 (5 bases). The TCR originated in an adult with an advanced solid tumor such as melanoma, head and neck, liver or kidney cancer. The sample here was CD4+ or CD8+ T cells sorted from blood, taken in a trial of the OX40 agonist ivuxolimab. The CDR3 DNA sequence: TGTGCCAGCAGGCAGGGAAGGATGAACACTGAAGCTTTCTTT. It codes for CASRQGRMNTEAFF.